The rows below give T cell receptor beta chains drawn from one sample of a study of identical twins. Each CDR3 protein gets one entry after TCRdb re-called the 5' RACE reads with MiXCR. This table has some 1,600,000 distinct CDR3 sequences, roughly 35% appearing once. The sample was cord blood. These receptors were taken from a newborn girl in good health. The CDR3 runs from the conserved cysteine through the conserved F or W. Each record gives: J gene, CDR3 length, D gene, V gene, clone size, CDR3 protein, CDR3 DNA. D genes are given only for firm matches. Where a row states a size, it is once, few, many or the class of an expanded clone; other rows omit it.

TRBJ2-7 14 TRBD2 TRBV6-1 few CASSNPGGYNEQYF TGTGCCAGCAGTAATCCGGGAGGCTACAATGAGCAGTACTTC
TRBJ2-7 16 TRBD2 TRBV7-9 few CASSRGTSGPLYEQYF TGTGCCAGCAGCCGCGGGACTAGCGGACCGTTGTACGAGCAGTACTTC
TRBJ2-7 14 NA TRBV4-2 NA CASSQVGPAYEQYF TGTGCCAGCAGCCAAGTTGGGCCCGCCTACGAGCAGTACTTC
TRBJ1-2 14 NA TRBV5-6 NA CASSLLQQGNGYTF TGTGCCAGCAGCTTGCTGCAACAGGGAAATGGCTACACCTTC
TRBJ2-4 17 TRBD2 TRBV4-1 few CASSQVSAGVFGNIQYF TGCGCCAGCAGCCAAGTTTCAGCGGGAGTTTTCGGGAACATTCAGTACTTC
TRBJ1-1 15 TRBD1 TRBV7-9 NA CASSYTGGGLTEAFF TGTGCCAGCAGCTACACAGGGGGGGGGCTCACTGAAGCTTTCTTT
TRBJ1-6 13 NA TRBV27 few CASSYSHNSPLHF TGTGCCAGCAGCTACAGTCATAATTCACCCCTCCACTTT
TRBJ2-7 13 NA TRBV29-1 many CSVEDEGAYEQYF TGCAGCGTTGAAGATGAGGGAGCCTACGAGCAGTACTTC
TRBJ2-1 15 NA TRBV18 NA CASSPDGNGYNEQFF TGTGCCAGCTCACCGGACGGGAACGGATACAATGAGCAGTTCTTC
TRBJ1-6 11 NA TRBV4-2 NA CASSQGGPLHF TGTGCCAGCAGCCAGGGGGGACCCCTCCACTTT
TRBJ2-1 18 TRBD2 TRBV6-2/TRBV6-3 once CASSYSRLAGGSYNEQFF TGTGCCAGCAGTTACTCAAGACTAGCGGGAGGCTCCTACAATGAGCAGTTCTTC
TRBJ2-5 17 TRBD2 TRBV20-1 once CSASLGSGSSWGETQYF TGCAGTGCTAGCTTGGGTAGCGGGAGTTCGTGGGGAGAGACCCAGTACTTC
TRBJ1-5 13 NA TRBV29-1 NA CSVRQEGNQPQHF TGCAGCGTCCGACAGGAGGGAAATCAGCCCCAGCATTTT
TRBJ1-1 16 TRBD1 TRBV5-1 few CASSWGTGRGNTEAFF TGCGCCAGCAGCTGGGGGACAGGTCGGGGGAACACTGAAGCTTTCTTT
TRBJ2-3 17 TRBD2 TRBV5-1 many CASSNMVGLAGADTQYF TGCGCCAGCAGTAATATGGTCGGACTAGCGGGAGCAGATACGCAGTATTTT
TRBJ2-1 11 NA TRBV7-9 NA CAKTRGNEQFF TGTGCCAAGACACGGGGCAATGAGCAGTTCTTC
TRBJ2-2 13 NA TRBV6-5 NA CASSYSVSGELFF TGTGCCAGCAGTTACTCAGTCTCCGGGGAGCTGTTTTTT
TRBJ2-7 15 NA TRBV7-6 NA CASSLTGVGYNEQYF TGTGCCAGCAGCTTAACCGGGGTGGGCTACAATGAGCAGTACTTC
TRBJ1-4 15 NA TRBV7-2 few CASSQYRATNEKLFF TGTGCCAGCAGCCAGTACAGGGCAACTAATGAAAAACTGTTTTTT
TRBJ2-1 13 TRBD1 TRBV20-1 NA CSAPRTGYNEQFF TGCAGTGCCCCCCGGACAGGCTACAATGAGCAGTTCTTC
TRBJ1-2 16 NA TRBV6-5 NA CASSYHQTDTLYGYTF TGTGCCAGCAGTTACCACCAAACCGACACCCTCTATGGCTACACCTTC
TRBJ1-5 15 TRBD1 TRBV20-1 NA CSARYLRDSGRPQHF TGCAGTGCTAGGTACCTAAGGGACAGTGGACGGCCCCAGCATTTT
TRBJ1-6 14 TRBD1 TRBV20-1 NA CSASTGTGNSPLHF TGCAGTGCTAGTACTGGGACAGGGAATTCACCCCTCCACTTT
TRBJ1-1 16 TRBD1 TRBV5-1 NA CASSLLKQGAGTEAFF TGCGCCAGCAGCCTGTTGAAACAGGGGGCAGGCACTGAAGCTTTCTTT
TRBJ1-2 14 NA TRBV7-2 NA CASSLETKNYGYTF TGTGCCAGCAGCTTAGAGACAAAAAACTATGGCTACACCTTC
TRBJ2-3 12 NA TRBV12-3/TRBV12-4 many CASSFSADTQYF TGTGCCAGCAGCTTTAGTGCAGATACGCAGTATTTT
TRBJ2-2 11 NA TRBV20-1 NA CSASRTGELFF TGCAGTGCTAGCCGGACCGGGGAGCTGTTTTTT
TRBJ2-3 14 NA TRBV19 NA CASRPGRRTDTQYF TGTGCCAGTCGGCCGGGCCGCCGCACAGATACGCAGTATTTT
TRBJ1-5 18 NA TRBV4-2 NA CASSQDREFGTSNQPQHF TGTGCCAGCAGCCAAGATCGGGAGTTCGGGACCAGCAATCAGCCCCAGCATTTT